This record covers a single T cell receptor beta chain. These data come from a study of T cell changes during pregnancy in multiple sclerosis. Measured with immunoSEQ multiplex PCR; TCRdb has only the in-frame clones, and not every one. Of tens of thousands of clones listed, 70% to 90% are singletons. The CDR3 has 15 amino acids. V lost 0 bases and J lost 2, with 8 bases in between. CDR1 LGHNA and CDR2 YSLEER come from the germline V gene. The chain combines TRBV4-3 with TRBJ1-3, with a weak D call TRBD1 (6 bases). The receptor was derived from a female donor with multiple sclerosis, enrolled in a pregnancy study. Sequenced here: peripheral blood, sampled in the first trimester of pregnancy. The chain's CDR3 is CASSQDAGAGNTIYF. The CDR3 nucleotides read TGCGCCAGCAGCCAAGATGCAGGGGCTGGAAACACCATATATTTT.